This T cell receptor (beta chain) was captured by sequencing in a study of blood T cell repertoires in COVID-19. About the research overall: Both acute and convalescent COVID-19 samples were obtained from the United States, Italy and Spain. PBMCs, B-cell-depleted T cells, or T cells were the source of the cDNA or gDNA that made up the material.

With 2 bases removed from V and 8 bases from J, the gap between germline ends came to 16 bases. Germline V lookup: CDR1 SGHVS, CDR2 FQNEAQ. The CDR3 runs 15 residues. Authors' data handling: Amplification of reference gene primers was used by the study to estimate nucleated cell counts. Sequencing was performed with immunoSEQ multiplex PCR; in TCRdb, only in-frame clones are kept and a portion is missing. V and J calls and clone size follow that table, whereas D and trimming were derived from the DNA. There are about 350,000 clones in the sample; 90% to 95% occur only once, and about 3.5% lies in the top ten.

The sequencing sample was made of peripheral blood. The rearrangement joins TRBV7-8 to TRBJ2-1; D is unclear. The clonotype was recovered from a woman aged 18-29 years who had recovered from COVID-19. This CDR3 reads CASSLSRAGGHEQFF. In DNA, the CDR3 is TGTGCCAGCAGCTTATCCCGAGCTGGCGGTCATGAGCAGTTCTTC.